The 10 T cell receptor beta chains listed next were all sequenced from one sample in a study of control samples from healthy donors and cancer patients. Only in-frame clones appear in the TCRdb table, and some are missing; sequencing was by immunoSEQ multiplex PCR. Of 150,000 to 200,000 clones listed, 90% to 95% are singletons. The specimen was blood. The receptors derive from a woman in her twenties or thirties in good health.

The chain couples TRBV27 to TRBJ2-1; tentative D call: TRBD1 (5 bases). V was pared by 8 bases and J by 6 bases, with 11 bases between. Per germline, CDR1 MNHEY and CDR2 SMNVEV (reference sequence). This CDR3 region has 12 residues. The DNA of the CDR3 is TGTGCCAGCTCCGAAGGGGTCAATGAGCAGTTCTTC. This sequence encodes CASSEGVNEQFF.

The chain employs TRBV6-2 or TRBV6-3 and TRBJ2-2, with TRBD1 as a possible D gene (5 bases). V dropped 5 bases and J dropped 5 bases, with 6 bases sitting between them. CDR3 length: 12 amino acids. Germline V gene lookup returns CDR1 MNHEY and CDR2 SVGEGT. Here the CDR3 reads CASSPGTGELFF. DNA for the CDR3: TGTGCCAGCAGTCCAGGGACCGGGGAGCTGTTTTTT.

This clone has more than one count but fewer than ten. This chain connects TRBV18 to TRBJ2-6, with D possibly called TRBD1 or TRBD2 (5 bases each). The germline CDR1 and CDR2 sequences are KGHSH and LQKENI. The CDR3 sequence is 17 residues long. Trimming took off 2 bases at V and 4 bases at J, with 15 bases between the two ends. The CDR3 region is CASSPFSGGTGANVLTF. CDR3 DNA sequence: TGTGCCAGCTCACCATTCAGTGGGGGAACAGGGGCCAACGTCCTGACTTTC.

This clone came up once. This sequence joins TRBV7-2 and TRBJ1-2; no firm D call. Trimming shortened V by 2 bases and J by 4 bases, and 5 bases separated the two germline ends. Germline V gene data show CDR1 as SGHTA and CDR2 as FQGNSA. The CDR3 totals 12 residues. The CDR3 reads CASSLQLYGYTF. CDR3 nucleotides: TGTGCCAGCAGCTTACAGCTCTATGGCTACACCTTC.

In this sample, this clone turned up many times. The V gene is TRBV4-3, the J gene TRBJ2-1; 10 nucleotides agree with TRBD1. The CDR3 has 17 residues. The V and J ends lost 0 bases and 4 bases, in that order; junction bases with no gene match: 6. Germline-derived CDR1 and CDR2 are LGHNA and YSLEER. In DNA form, the CDR3 reads TGCGCCAGCAGCCAAGATCATGGGACAGGGGAGTACAATGAGCAGTTCTTC. Residues: CASSQDHGTGEYNEQFF.

The V call is TRBV12-3 or TRBV12-4, the J call TRBJ2-7; 8 bases fit TRBD2. Trimming cost V 4 bases and J 6 bases; bases outside gene matches: 5. The CDR3 has 13 amino acids. The CDR3: CASSSGLGAEQYF. The CDR3 region has the DNA TGTGCCAGCAGTTCGGGACTAGGTGCCGAGCAGTACTTC.

The genes are TRBV6-1 and TRBJ1-3, with a possible D match to TRBD1 (5 bases). Looked up from germline, CDR1 is MNHNS and CDR2 is SASEGT. The CDR3 has 15 residues. Trimming pared 0 bases from V and 4 bases from J, leaving 10 bases between. In DNA, the CDR3 is TGTGCCAGCAGTGAAGCCCAGGGAGGGGGAAACACCATATATTTT. This sequence encodes CASSEAQGGGNTIYF.

There are many counts of this clone. V is TRBV2 and J is TRBJ2-5, with a tentative D call TRBD1 (6 bases). This CDR3 contains 14 residues. The germline CDR1 and CDR2 sequences are SNHLY and FYNNEI. Trimming took 5 bases from V and 4 from J, leaving 14 bases between them. CDR3 region: CASSPLRTAETQYF. The CDR3 coding sequence is TGTGCCAGCAGTCCACTCCGGACAGCAGAGACCCAGTACTTC.

This clone was picked up one time. The chain is built from TRBV27 and TRBJ1-2; tentative D call: TRBD1 (5 bases). This CDR3 is built from 11 residues. V lost 5 bases and J 8 bases, leaving 9 bases between the germline ends. The V gene's germline CDR1 is MNHEY and CDR2 SMNVEV (reference sequence). CDR3 in DNA: TGTGCCAGCAGTCAGGGTCGAGGCTACACCTTC. Protein sequence: CASSQGRGYTF.

The gene calls are TRBV5-1 and TRBJ1-1; D perhaps matches TRBD1 (5 bases). The V end was cut by 6 bases, the J end by 1 base, with 10 bases between. The CDR3 is made up of 13 amino acids. Germline loops: CDR1 SGHRS, CDR2 YFSETQ. The CDR3 loop is CASTQGGNTEAFF. CDR3 coding DNA: TGCGCCAGCACCCAGGGAGGGAACACTGAAGCTTTCTTT.